This passage covers 14 T cell receptor beta chains from one sample sequenced in a study of blood T cell repertoires in COVID-19. The assay was immunoSEQ multiplex PCR, and TCRdb's table has in-frame clones only and misses some. The sample has roughly 250,000 clones; under 85% are singletons. The source material was peripheral blood. The receptors originated from a woman aged 40 to 50 with active or convalescent COVID-19.

This clone was found once. The chain recombines TRBV28 with TRBJ1-3, with D perhaps matching TRBD1 (6 bases). CDR1 is MDHEN, CDR2 SYDVKM, per germline. The CDR3 is 16 amino acids. CDR3 in amino acids: CGSSLLQGPSGNTIYF. For the CDR3, the DNA is TGTGGGAGCAGTTTGTTACAGGGTCCCTCTGGAAACACCATATATTTT.

The V gene is TRBV29-1, the J gene TRBJ2-3, with 13 bases lining up with TRBD2. Germline lookup yields CDR1 SQVTM and CDR2 ANQGSEA. The CDR3 totals 14 residues. The J segment lost 5 bases and the V segment lost 4 bases, leaving 3 bases of the junction unmatched. This CDR3 reads CSVVRLAGGDTQYF. The CDR3, as DNA: TGCAGCGTTGTTCGACTAGCGGGGGGAGATACGCAGTATTTT.

The chain joins TRBV7-9 to TRBJ2-6, with 7 nucleotides matching TRBD1. Losses at the gene ends were 1 base for V and 0 bases for J; bases not matched to a gene: 9. Germline values: CDR1 SEHNR, CDR2 FQNEAQ (reference sequence). The CDR3 length is 19 residues. CDR3 amino acids: CASSLDQPGQISGANVLTF. The DNA of the CDR3 is TGTGCCAGCAGCTTAGATCAACCGGGACAGATCTCTGGGGCCAACGTCCTGACTTTC. The full variable domain, with the rest looked up from reference TRBV7-9 and TRBJ2-6, is DTGVSQNPRHKITKRGQNVTFRCDPISEHNRLYWYRQTLGQGPEFLTYFQNEAQLEKSRLLSDRFSAERPKGSFSTLEIQRTEQGDSAMYLCASSLDQPGQISGANVLTFGAGSRLTVL.

This clone was counted once. The chain uses TRBV19 and TRBJ1-5; unclear D gene. CDR1 LNHDA and CDR2 SQIVND come from the germline V gene (reference sequence). This CDR3 region has 19 residues. Trimming stripped 7 bases from V and 7 bases from J, with 32 bases between. The CDR3 coding sequence is TGTGCCAGTACCTCCCTTCAGAGGGTCAACAGTTATTTTTCCCAGCCCCAGCATTTT. Translating it yields CASTSLQRVNSYFSQPQHF.

The chain couples TRBV5-5 to TRBJ2-2; a weak D match, TRBD1 (5 bases). This CDR3 is 16 amino acids long. Deletions cut 0 bases from V and 8 bases from J, with 17 bases between. Germline loops: CDR1 SGHKS, CDR2 YYEKEE (reference sequence). The CDR3 DNA follows: TGTGCCAGCAGCTTGGTCGTACAGGCTGATAGGGGGGAGCTGTTTTTT. This translates into CASSLVVQADRGELFF. Supplemented by reference TRBV5-5 and TRBJ2-2, the full variable domain reads DAGVTQSPTHLIKTRGQQVTLRCSPISGHKSVSWYQQVLGQGPQFIFQYYEKEERGRGNFPDRFSARQFPNYSSELNVNALLLGDSALYLCASSLVVQADRGELFFGEGSRLTVL.

The genes are TRBV27 and TRBJ1-6; D gene unclear. Germline assignment: CDR1 MNHEY and CDR2 SMNVEV (reference sequence). The CDR3 loop spans 14 amino acids. V lost 6 bases to trimming and J lost 7 bases, with 13 bases between them. The CDR3 reads CASSRPHSNSPLHF. CDR3 DNA: TGTGCCAGCAGCCGTCCTCACTCGAATTCACCCCTCCACTTT.

This clone was observed at least ten times. The chain combines TRBV9 with TRBJ2-5; TRBD2 aligns across 10 bases. The CDR3 contains 17 residues. Trimming cost V 0 bases and J 2 bases; bases outside gene matches: 7. The germline V gene has CDR1 SGDLS and CDR2 YYNGEE. For the CDR3, the DNA is TGTGCCAGCAGCGTAGGGGCTAGCGGGAGTGCTCAAGAGACCCAGTACTTC. Translating it yields CASSVGASGSAQETQYF.

This chain uses TRBV7-8 with TRBJ2-3, with D possibly TRBD2 on 7 matching bases. Trimming pared 3 bases from V and 6 bases from J, leaving 13 bases between. CDR1 is SGHVS and CDR2 is FQNEAQ in the germline V gene. The CDR3 covers 14 residues. CDR3 protein: CASSLGGGRDTQYF. The CDR3 coding sequence is TGTGCCAGCAGCTTGGGGGGGGGCCGGGATACGCAGTATTTT.

The count of this clone is one. The chain has TRBV7-9 and TRBJ2-2; possible D gene TRBD2, 7 bases. V was pared by 5 bases and J by 3 bases, with 16 bases between. The germline V gene encodes CDR1 SEHNR and CDR2 FQNEAQ (reference sequence). The CDR3 consists of 16 residues. CDR3 sequence (DNA): TGTGCCAGCAGCGCCTCCGGGGGGCCACACACCGGGGAGCTGTTTTTT. Translation: CASSASGGPHTGELFF.

The rearrangement links TRBV6-5 to TRBJ1-5; D might be TRBD1 (5 bases). V dropped 4 bases and J dropped 2 bases, with 6 bases sitting between them. The CDR3 is made up of 13 amino acids. Germline V lookup: CDR1 MNHEY, CDR2 SVGAGI. CDR3 nucleotide sequence: TGTGCCAGCAGTTCACAGGGCAATCAGCCCCAGCATTTT. It translates to CASSSQGNQPQHF.

V gene TRBV24-1 combines with J gene TRBJ2-1, with 9 bases aligning to TRBD2. With V trimmed by 4 bases and J by 1 base, 4 bases remained unmatched. CDR3 length equals 16 residues. In germline, CDR1 is KGHDR, CDR2 SFDVKD. The chain's CDR3 is CATSEVTSGSYNEQFF. Written as DNA, the CDR3 is TGTGCCACCAGTGAAGTGACTAGCGGATCCTACAATGAGCAGTTCTTC.

J is TRBJ2-5 and V is TRBV29-1, with 12 bases matching TRBD1. The CDR3 is 15 residues long. V lost 5 bases, J lost 5 bases, and 9 bases stayed unmatched. Germline V gene data show CDR1 as SQVTM and CDR2 as ANQGSEA. The CDR3 DNA follows: TGCAGCGTTTATTCCGGGACAGGGGGCGAGGAGACCCAGTACTTC. As protein: CSVYSGTGGEETQYF.

The chain is built from TRBV6-6 and TRBJ1-3, with 9 bases lining up with TRBD1. Trimming at V came to 7 bases and at J to 0 bases, leaving 4 bases not matched to a gene. The CDR3 has 15 amino acids. Germline lookup yields CDR1 MNHNY and CDR2 SVGAGI (reference sequence). CDR3 protein: CASTGGQGSGNTIYF. CDR3 nucleotides: TGTGCCAGCACTGGGGGACAGGGCTCTGGAAACACCATATATTTT.

The V call is TRBV5-1, the J call TRBJ1-1; 11 nucleotides agree with TRBD1. Looked up from germline, CDR1 is SGHRS and CDR2 is YFSETQ. The junction had 6 bases not matched to a gene; V was cut back by 4 bases and J by 7 bases. CDR3 size: 14 residues. The CDR3 coding sequence is TGCGCCAGCAGCCCAGGGACAGGGGGAAATGAAGCTTTCTTT. The encoded protein is CASSPGTGGNEAFF.